This T cell receptor (beta chain) was captured in a study of shared clonotypes between healthy human individuals. In the study overall: The cohort had two women and a few men, ages 18 to 49. CD4 naive cells filled three plates per donor, CD4 memory three, CD8 naive two and CD8 memory one.

General study points: The study generally estimated greater richness for naive than memory subsets.

With regard to this clone: Antigen specificity is unknown.

Every immunoSEQ plate was one replicate of a subset's evenly spread DNA. TCRdb's copy holds only in-frame clones and misses some; the assay was immunoSEQ multiplex PCR. This sample yields roughly 2 million clones, of which around 95% are seen a single time; roughly 0.13% belongs to the top ten. Sequenced input: naive CD4+ T cells sorted from blood. Specified subset: CD45RA+ positively selected. This receptor was obtained from a man younger than 35 in good health.

CDR3 in DNA: TGTGCCAGTAGTACTGGGACTAGCGGGGGGAGCACAGATACGCAGTATTTT. Protein sequence: CASSTGTSGGSTDTQYF. The rearrangement joins TRBV19 to TRBJ2-3; 15 bases align to TRBD2. V lost 4 bases to trimming and J lost 0 bases; unmatched junction nucleotides: 2. The CDR3 is 17 residues long. Germline V CDR1 and CDR2: LNHDA, SQIVND (reference sequence).